What follows are 12 T cell receptor beta chains derived from one specimen sequenced in a study of control samples from healthy donors and cancer patients. Repertoires were generated with immunoSEQ multiplex PCR, while TCRdb's copy carries only in-frame clones and drops some. The sample has 250,000 to 300,000 clones, over 70% seen once. The sequenced sample consisted of PBMCs. The source is a woman in her sixties or seventies with lung cancer.

This chain's CDR3 is CASKAGVTIETQYF. Written as DNA, the CDR3 is TGTGCCAGCAAAGCGGGAGTAACGATAGAGACCCAGTACTTC. The rearrangement uses TRBV2 and TRBJ2-5, with TRBD2 matching 8 bases. The V and J ends lost 7 bases and 4 bases, in that order; junction bases with no gene match: 8. Germline CDR1 reads SNHLY; CDR2 reads FYNNEI. This CDR3 comprises 14 residues.

The rearrangement joins TRBV14 to TRBJ1-2; D gene uncertain. CDR1 is SGHDN and CDR2 is FVKESK in the germline V gene. V lost 2 bases to trimming and J lost 4 bases, with 8 bases between them. The CDR3 runs to 13 residues. The DNA for the CDR3 is TGTGCCAGCAGCCAACTTCGGAGCTATGGCTACACCTTC. Its translation is CASSQLRSYGYTF.

The chain joins TRBV6-2 or TRBV6-3 to TRBJ1-3; D ambiguous. Trimming removed 6 bases from V and 0 bases from J, with 9 bases in between. Per the germline V gene, CDR1 is MNHEY and CDR2 is SVGEGT. CDR3 length equals 14 residues. The CDR3 loop reads CASRPRGSGNTIYF. In DNA form, the CDR3 reads TGTGCCAGCAGACCTCGGGGCTCTGGAAACACCATATATTTT.

This chain uses TRBV2 with TRBJ2-3; D may be TRBD1 (6 bases). CDR1 is SNHLY and CDR2 is FYNNEI in the germline V gene. The CDR3 covers 14 residues. V lost 7 bases, J lost 2 bases, and 13 bases lay in between. The CDR3 DNA reads as TGTGCCAGCAACCGGCAGGGGCCCACAGATACGCAGTATTTT. Amino acids: CASNRQGPTDTQYF.

The V call is TRBV7-2, the J call TRBJ1-2; 7 nucleotides align to TRBD1. The CDR3 runs 13 residues. Germline lookup yields CDR1 SGHTA and CDR2 FQGNSA. Germline trimming cut 5 bases from V and 4 bases from J; bases unmatched to any gene: 4. The DNA of the CDR3 is TGTGCCAGCAGCACAGACAGGGTCTATGGCTACACCTTC. It is translated as CASSTDRVYGYTF.

The chain has TRBV28 and TRBJ2-7, with TRBD2 matching 14 bases. J lost 9 bases, V lost 6 bases, and 10 bases had no gene match. The CDR3 runs 15 residues. Per the germline V gene, CDR1 is MDHEN and CDR2 is SYDVKM. Here the CDR3 reads CASSSTSGRALVQYF. CDR3 nucleotide sequence: TGTGCCAGCAGCTCGACTAGCGGGAGGGCCCTAGTGCAGTACTTC.

CDR3 DNA sequence: TGCGCCAGCAGCCAAGATGAGGTCGAGGGCTCCTACAATGAGCAGTTCTTC. This gives the protein CASSQDEVEGSYNEQFF. The chain is built from TRBV4-1 and TRBJ2-1, with a possible D match to TRBD2 (5 bases). Germline V gene data show CDR1 as MGHRA and CDR2 as YSYEKL. V was pared by 0 bases and J by 0 bases, with 12 bases between. The CDR3 runs 17 residues.

The chain combines TRBV5-4 with TRBJ2-1; 7 bases agree with TRBD2. CDR1 and CDR2 (germline): SGHNT, YYREEE (reference sequence). This CDR3 has 15 residues. Trimming removed 4 bases from V and 3 bases from J; junction bases left unmatched: 7. For the CDR3, the DNA is TGTGCCAGCAGCCGGGGGGAGGTCGGCTACAATGAGCAGTTCTTC. Translating gives CASSRGEVGYNEQFF.

As to this clone: This same CDR3 is encoded by further DNA sequences in the sample. The rearrangement links TRBV9 to TRBJ2-5; possible D gene TRBD2, 5 bases. CDR3 length: 12 amino acids. The V and J ends lost 0 bases and 5 bases respectively, with 5 bases between them. Germline assignment: CDR1 SGDLS and CDR2 YYNGEE. The CDR3, as DNA: TGTGCCAGCAGCGTAGGCGGGGAGACCCAGTACTTC. Residues: CASSVGGETQYF.

This clone was detected only once. J is TRBJ1-2 and V is TRBV5-4; 7 nucleotides agree with TRBD1. The ends lost 1 base at V and 5 bases at J; junction bases unmatched: 20. The CDR3 runs 19 residues. Germline CDR1 and CDR2: SGHNT and YYREEE (reference sequence). For the CDR3, the DNA is TGTGCCAGCAGCTTGCCGAACCCTATCCAGACAGGGACGGGGTATGGCTACACCTTC. Its translation: CASSLPNPIQTGTGYGYTF.

The chain couples TRBV24-1 to TRBJ1-5; D ambiguous. The CDR3 is 14 residues long. The V end was cut by 5 bases, the J end by 6 bases, with 13 bases between. Germline values: CDR1 KGHDR, CDR2 SFDVKD. The CDR3 here is CATSADGEVQPQHF. CDR3 DNA sequence: TGTGCCACCAGTGCGGACGGGGAGGTTCAGCCCCAGCATTTT.

The V call is TRBV9, the J call TRBJ1-6; D is possibly TRBD1 (5 bases). V lost 0 bases and J 10 bases, leaving 14 bases between the germline ends. CDR3 length: 15 residues. Germline V gene lookup returns CDR1 SGDLS and CDR2 YYNGEE. CDR3 amino acids: CASSVDYRPESPLHF. For the CDR3, the DNA is TGTGCCAGCAGCGTAGACTACAGGCCTGAATCACCCCTCCACTTT.